This T cell receptor beta chain is from a study of T cells expressing NK-cell markers. Study context: It was sorted CD3+CD56-NKG2C+, CD3+CD56+NKG2C- and CD3+CD56+NKG2C+ T cells that provided the TCR beta repertoires. Among eight sequenced donors, seven carried HCMV seropositivity while one was seronegative.

There are 13 residues in the CDR3. Germline CDR1 DFQATT, CDR2 SNEGSKA (reference sequence). For TCR beta, cDNA was produced by 5'RACE template switching with UMIs. TCRdb reanalyzed the 5' RACE reads, giving one entry per CDR3 protein sequence and no DNA. Recorded for this sample: under 200,000 distinct CDR3 sequences. This TCR derives from a woman between 18 and 70 years old in good health. The rearrangement joins TRBV20-1 to TRBJ1-2; TCRdb's D call, TRBD1, is unchecked because there is no DNA. Sequences were obtained from blood T cells: a sorted CD56 or NKG2C T cell subset, CD4+ or CD8+ T cells, or bulk PBMC T cells (not recorded which). CDR3 region: CSARYPTGPGYTF.